The sequence of this TCR beta chain was determined in a study of blood T cell repertoires in COVID-19 (dated by TCRdb to the early 2020s). For the wider study: Samples from collaborators originated in the United States, Italy and Spain and spanned both the acute and convalescent phases of COVID-19. The prospective study material was composed of cDNA or gDNA derived from T cells, B-cell-depleted T cells, or PBMCs. Subjects who had been exposed to COVID-19, were actively infected with it, or had recovered from it provided the deeply sampled blood TCRbeta repertoires that made up the dataset. A freely available public database, intended as a resource for researchers studying the immune response to SARS-CoV-2, is where the repertoires were released. The samples were drawn from the first 160 participants of the ongoing ImmuneRACE study and from 950 to 1,500 subjects provided by 6 global collaborators. Nearly every sample came with metadata listing a de-identified subject ID, COVID-19 status, age in years and sex. Where available, HLA class I and class II types were taken from metadata supplied by the sample provider and were not determined by assay-based typing. Summary of the overall study and its limitations: Clinical and demographic metadata were provided uncurated, with the amount varying by source and participant.

A remark on this clone: Its specific antigen is unknown. Qualities for individual bases were not recorded, and no much larger clone is one base off.

Via the germline V gene, CDR1 is MNHEY and CDR2 SVGAGI. From its cysteine to its phenylalanine, the CDR3 spans 14 amino acids. Here the CDR3 DNA is all that survives: 42 bases in frame from base 1. V is cut back by 6 bases and J by 3 bases, with 4 bases in the junction unmatched. One collaborating source in Seattle enrolled patients during active infection and followed them longitudinally through the course of disease. Collaborating institutions collected whole blood in K2EDTA tubes following their own protocols. For TCRbeta analysis, collaborators shipped samples in one of three forms: frozen whole blood, isolated PBMCs, or DNA extracted from either of those sample types. TCRbeta CDR3 regions were amplified from genomic DNA using the immunoSEQ Assay, a bias-controlled multiplex PCR. Regarding the original processing steps: The number of nucleated cells in each sample was estimated from the amplification of reference gene primers within the assay. To quantify the absolute abundance of each unique TCRbeta CDR3 rearrangement, sequence reads were collapsed and filtered. For each sample, productive Simpson clonality was calculated as the square root of Simpson's diversity index across productive rearrangements. TCRdb limited this immuneACCESS table to in-frame rearrangements with V and J called. A share of clones is missing; checked studies link under half to unresolved V genes, and the rest is unexplained. That table is the source of V, J and clone size, and D and trimming were worked out from the DNA. The sample profile shows 90,000 to 100,000 clones; approximately 90% of them were found once. The ten largest clones add up to approximately 20% of the sample.

Sequenced material: peripheral blood. In this chain, TRBV6-5 is recombined with TRBJ1-3; the central 8 bases match TRBD1. This clonotype originated in a woman aged 60-75 years with COVID-19, enrolled during active disease. The CDR3: CASRRGTGGNTIYF. The DNA sequence reads TGTGCCAGCAGACGCGGGACAGGTGGAAACACCATATATTTT.